Sequencing of this TCR beta chain was carried out in a study of radiotherapy plus CTLA-4 blockade in lung cancer. Study-wide findings and caveats: TCR clones from tumors expanded in blood after radiotherapy plus ipilimumab.

Points on this clone: The target antigen is unknown.

CDR3 length: 12 residues. The germline V and J ends were trimmed by 6 bases and 8 bases, with 11 bases remaining between them. Germline CDR1 is MNHNY and CDR2 is SVGAGI (reference sequence). Here immunoSEQ multiplex PCR was the method, and the copy in TCRdb shows in-frame clones only, minus some. The repertoire consists of 100,000 or so clones, with around 83% occurring once and the leading ten covering about a quarter. The receptor was derived from a human donor with non-small cell lung cancer that progressed on radiotherapy plus ipilimumab. V is TRBV6-6 and J is TRBJ1-3; D not resolved. This specimen consisted of peripheral blood, obtained from a patient treated with radiotherapy plus ipilimumab. This CDR3 is CASRAKGDTIYF. The DNA of the CDR3 is TGTGCCAGCAGGGCCAAAGGCGACACCATATATTTT.